This T cell receptor beta chain stems from a study of beta chain features in type 1 diabetes. This clone was seen more than once but under ten times. Its cognate antigen is unknown. Points from the study as a whole: Researchers reported that naive, central memory and Treg TCRB repertoires appeared more similar in patients than in healthy donors. In these data, an HLA type influence on TCRB rearrangement remained unresolved.

Roughly 110 mL of blood, on average, came from one heparinised draw per donor. This CDR3 has 13 residues. The V gene's germline CDR1 is SGHRS and CDR2 YFSETQ. The V segment lost 4 bases and the J segment 10 bases; nucleotides outside the gene matches: 8. cDNA synthesis used the whole RNA isolate, giving expressed TCRB sequences. Repertoires were generated with immunoSEQ multiplex PCR, while TCRdb's copy carries only in-frame clones and drops some. The sample lists some 410,000 clones, 11% to 15% occurring once. The clonotype comes from a man aged 25-45 years in good health. Sequenced material: naive CD4+ T cells from blood. The chain combines TRBV5-1 with TRBJ1-2; 9 nucleotides line up with TRBD1. CDR3 sequence reads: CASSPGQGRDYTF. CDR3 DNA: TGCGCCAGCAGCCCGGGACAGGGTCGGGACTACACCTTC.